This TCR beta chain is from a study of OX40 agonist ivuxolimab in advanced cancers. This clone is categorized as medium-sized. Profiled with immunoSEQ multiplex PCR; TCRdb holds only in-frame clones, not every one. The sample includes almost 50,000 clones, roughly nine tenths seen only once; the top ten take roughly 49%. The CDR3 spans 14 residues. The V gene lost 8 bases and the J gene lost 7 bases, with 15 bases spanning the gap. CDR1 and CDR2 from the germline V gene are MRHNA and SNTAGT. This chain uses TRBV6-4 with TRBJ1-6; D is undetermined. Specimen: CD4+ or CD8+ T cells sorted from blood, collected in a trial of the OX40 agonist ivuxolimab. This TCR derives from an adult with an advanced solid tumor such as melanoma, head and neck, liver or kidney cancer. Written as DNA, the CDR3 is TGTGCCAGCGCCCCAAAGGGTGGGAATTCACCCCTCCACTTT. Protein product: CASAPKGGNSPLHF.